This T cell receptor (beta chain) came from a study of PD-L1 blockade in urothelial cancer. Background on the study: A median blood sample held roughly 150,000 T cells and approximately 80,000 unique TCRs.

Disease in patients was locally advanced or metastatic urothelial carcinoma. Trimming shortened V by 0 bases and J by 7 bases, and 7 bases separated the two germline ends. The CDR3 is made up of 13 amino acids. CDR1 and CDR2 (germline): GTSNPN, SVGIG (reference sequence). Profiling relied on immunoSEQ multiplex PCR, and the TCRdb table lists in-frame clones only, not all of them. In the table there are approximately 100,000 clones, under 85% of which are singletons. The table lists this clone with a count of one. This material consisted of PBMCs, taken around atezolizumab (anti-PD-L1) treatment. The rearrangement uses TRBV30 and TRBJ1-6; a weak D match, TRBD1 (5 bases). The clonotype originates from a man aged 50-60 years with urothelial cancer. The CDR3 loop reads CAWSVQENSPLHF. For the CDR3, the DNA is TGTGCCTGGAGTGTACAGGAAAATTCACCCCTCCACTTT.